One sample yielded the 5 T cell receptor beta chains listed below, sequenced in a study of identical twins. From the 5' RACE reads, TCRdb called clonotypes with MiXCR, one entry per CDR3 protein. The table shows some 690,000 distinct CDR3 sequences, with around 20% occurring only once. These data also featured in a second study, about T cells expressing NK-cell markers.

The specimen sequenced was PBMCs. The receptors here all came from a woman aged 18-35 years in good health.

The rearrangement uses TRBV20-1 and TRBJ2-1, with TRBD2 matching over 7 bases. CDR1 and CDR2 from the germline V gene are DFQATT and SNEGSKA (reference sequence). CDR3 size: 14 residues. The junction had 12 bases not matched to a gene; V was cut back by 5 bases and J by 8 bases. CDR3 DNA: TGCAGTGCTTTTAGCGGGCTCAGGACGGATGAGCAGTTCTTC. Protein sequence: CSAFSGLRTDEQFF.

The chain is built from TRBV9 and TRBJ2-5, with 8 bases matching TRBD2. CDR3 length: 15 residues. The ends lost 0 bases at V and 2 bases at J; junction bases unmatched: 3. From germline, CDR1 is SGDLS and CDR2 YYNGEE. The CDR3: CASSVASGPQETQYF. CDR3 in DNA: TGTGCCAGCAGCGTAGCTAGCGGGCCACAAGAGACCCAGTACTTC.

There are a few counts of this clonotype. The junction shows a germline mismatch at one end, possibly a read error. The chain combines TRBV7-9 with TRBJ1-2, with D possibly being TRBD1 (6 bases). Germline CDR1 is SEHNR and CDR2 is FQNEAQ (reference sequence). The CDR3 sequence is 11 residues long. The CDR3 is CASGITGASIF. Written as DNA, the CDR3 is TGTGCCAGCGGTATCACGGGGGCGTCAATCTTC.

This clonotype showed up many times. The V call is TRBV9, the J call TRBJ2-5; 9 bases line up with TRBD2. V dropped 2 bases and J dropped 2; count of bases not matched to a gene: 4. The CDR3 totals 15 residues. Germline lookup yields CDR1 SGDLS and CDR2 YYNGEE. CDR3 region: CASSVSSGVQETQYF. The DNA for the CDR3 is TGTGCCAGCAGCGTTTCTAGCGGGGTACAAGAGACCCAGTACTTC. Together with reference TRBV9 and TRBJ2-5, the CDR3 gives the full variable domain: DSGVTQTPKHLITATGQRVTLRCSPRSGDLSVYWYQQSLDQGLQFLIQYYNGEERAKGNILERFSAQQFPDLHSELNLSSLELGDSALYFCASSVSSGVQETQYFGPGTRLLVL.

In its sample, this clonotype was seen many times. The chain employs TRBV12-3 or TRBV12-4 and TRBJ1-1, with D tentatively TRBD1 (6 bases). The V end was cut by 6 bases, the J end by 13 bases, with 24 bases between. The CDR3 loop spans 14 amino acids. In nucleotides, the CDR3 is TGTGCCAGCAGCCACGCGGGATTGACAGGCCCAAATTTCTTT. Translation gives CASSHAGLTGPNFF.